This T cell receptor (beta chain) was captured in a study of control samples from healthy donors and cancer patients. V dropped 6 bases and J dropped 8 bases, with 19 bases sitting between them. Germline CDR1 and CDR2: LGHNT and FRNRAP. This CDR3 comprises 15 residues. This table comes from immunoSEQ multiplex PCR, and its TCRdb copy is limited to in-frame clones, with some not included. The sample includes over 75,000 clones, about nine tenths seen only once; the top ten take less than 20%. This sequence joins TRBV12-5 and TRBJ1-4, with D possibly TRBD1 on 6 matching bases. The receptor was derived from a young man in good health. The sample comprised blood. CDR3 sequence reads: CASGPSGAAGEKLFF. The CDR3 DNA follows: TGTGCTAGTGGGCCATCAGGGGCCGCGGGAGAAAAACTGTTTTTT.